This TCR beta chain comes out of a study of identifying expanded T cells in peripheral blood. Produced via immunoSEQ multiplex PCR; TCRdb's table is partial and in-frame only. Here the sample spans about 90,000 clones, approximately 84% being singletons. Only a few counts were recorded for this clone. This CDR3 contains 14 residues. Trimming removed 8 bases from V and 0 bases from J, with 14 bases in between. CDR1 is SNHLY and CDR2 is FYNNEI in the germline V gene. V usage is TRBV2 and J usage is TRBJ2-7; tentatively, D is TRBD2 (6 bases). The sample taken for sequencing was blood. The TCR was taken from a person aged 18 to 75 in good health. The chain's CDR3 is CASLVGTASYEQYF. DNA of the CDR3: TGTGCCAGCCTCGTGGGGACTGCCTCCTACGAGCAGTACTTC.